This T cell receptor beta chain was observed in a study of blood T cell repertoires in COVID-19. Overall study: Samples representing acute and convalescent COVID-19 were sourced from the United States, Italy and Spain.

CDR1 SNHLY and CDR2 FYNNEI come from the germline V gene. The CDR3 is made up of 11 amino acids. Original data processing: Researchers report that nucleated cell counts were estimated from reference gene primer amplification. TCRdb's table, derived via immunoSEQ multiplex PCR, lists solely in-frame clones and lacks some. The DNA was the basis for D and trimming; V, J and clone size are from that table. The sample yields about 290,000 clones, around nine tenths seen once. Details on this clone: The same CDR3 also results from other DNA sequences found in this sample.

Participants' own reports of clinical history determined their cohort assignment. This chain joins TRBV2 and TRBJ1-4, with D uncertain. The specimen was PBMCs or T cells enriched from blood (not recorded which). The source is a woman in her 40s who had recovered from COVID-19. The CDR3 sequence is CASWAGEKLFF. For the CDR3, the DNA is TGTGCTAGTTGGGCTGGTGAAAAACTGTTTTTT.